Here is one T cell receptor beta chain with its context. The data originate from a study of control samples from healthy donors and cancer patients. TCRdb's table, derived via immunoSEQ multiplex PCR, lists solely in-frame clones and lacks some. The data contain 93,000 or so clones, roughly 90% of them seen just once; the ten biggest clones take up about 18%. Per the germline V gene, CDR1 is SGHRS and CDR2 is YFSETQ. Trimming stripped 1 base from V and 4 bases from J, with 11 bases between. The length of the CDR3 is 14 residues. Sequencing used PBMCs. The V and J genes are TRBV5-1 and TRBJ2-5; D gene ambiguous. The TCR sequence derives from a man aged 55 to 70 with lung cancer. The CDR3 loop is CASSLIGHGETQYF. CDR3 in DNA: TGCGCCAGCAGCTTGATCGGCCATGGAGAGACCCAGTACTTC.